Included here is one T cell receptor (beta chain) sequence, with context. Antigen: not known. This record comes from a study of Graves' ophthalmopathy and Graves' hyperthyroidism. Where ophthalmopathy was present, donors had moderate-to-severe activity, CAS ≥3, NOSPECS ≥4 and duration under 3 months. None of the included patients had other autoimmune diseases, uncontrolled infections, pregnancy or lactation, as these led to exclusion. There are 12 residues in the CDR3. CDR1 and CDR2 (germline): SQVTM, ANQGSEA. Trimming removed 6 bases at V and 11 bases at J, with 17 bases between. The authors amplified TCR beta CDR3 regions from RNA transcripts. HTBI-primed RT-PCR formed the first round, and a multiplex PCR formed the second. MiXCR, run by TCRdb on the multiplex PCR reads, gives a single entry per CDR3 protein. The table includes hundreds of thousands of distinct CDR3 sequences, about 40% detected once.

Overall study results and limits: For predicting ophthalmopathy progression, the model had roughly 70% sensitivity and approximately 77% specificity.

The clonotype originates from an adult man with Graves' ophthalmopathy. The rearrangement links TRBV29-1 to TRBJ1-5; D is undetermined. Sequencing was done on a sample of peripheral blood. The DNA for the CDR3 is TGCAGCGTGCGACGGGTGCGAGAGACCCAGCATTTT. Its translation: CSVRRVRETQHF.